The T cell receptor (beta chain) under discussion was sequenced for a study of vaccination effects on CD4 cells after COVID-19. Before sequencing took place, the ViraFEST assay used viral peptide pools to expand antigen-specific CD4+ T cells. Following 10 days of culture, CD4+ T cells were isolated. Prior SARS-CoV-2 infection was absent in the vaccine recipients, as shown by negative nucleocapsid antibodies. About this clone itself: Antigen unknown.

The CDR3 is 15 residues long. V was pared by 4 bases and J by 5 bases, with 6 bases of the junction left unmatched. Germline CDR1 and CDR2: SGHTS and YDEGEE. Repertoires were generated with immunoSEQ multiplex PCR, while TCRdb's copy carries only in-frame clones and drops some. Among 65,000 or so clones listed, more than 70% were seen once. The chain links TRBV5-8 to TRBJ1-5, with TRBD1 identical over 10 bases. The sequences come from CD4+ T cells from PBMCs cultured with HCoV-NL63 spike peptides, collected before COVID-19 vaccination. The sequence was collected from a human donor who received a COVID-19 vaccine. CDR3 sequence reads: CASSRQGAFDQPQHF. CDR3 in DNA: TGTGCCAGCAGCAGACAGGGGGCTTTTGATCAGCCCCAGCATTTT. Full variable domain (outside the CDR3, taken from reference TRBV5-8 and TRBJ1-5): EAGVTQSPTHLIKTRGQQATLRCSPISGHTSVYWYQQALGLGLQFLLWYDEGEERNRGNFPPRFSGRQFPNYSSELNVNALELEDSALYLCASSRQGAFDQPQHFGDGTRLSIL.